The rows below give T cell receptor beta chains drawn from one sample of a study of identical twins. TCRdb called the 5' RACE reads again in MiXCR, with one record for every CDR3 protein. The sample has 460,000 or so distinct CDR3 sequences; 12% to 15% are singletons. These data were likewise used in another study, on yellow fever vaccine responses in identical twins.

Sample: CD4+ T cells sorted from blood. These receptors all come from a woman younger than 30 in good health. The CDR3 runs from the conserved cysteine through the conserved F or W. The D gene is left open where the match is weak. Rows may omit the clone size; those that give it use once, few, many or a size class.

CAFSHGRAGTSGRGYEQYF	TGTGCCTTCAGTCACGGAAGAGCCGGGACTAGCGGGAGAGGGTACGAGCAGTACTTC	TRBJ2-7	TRBD2	TRBV3-1	-
CAISGTGAGTVGAFF	TGTGCCATCAGTGGGACAGGGGCTGGTACGGTGGGAGCTTTCTTT	TRBJ1-1	TRBD1	TRBV10-3	few
CASSQEVLSRTQYF	TGCGCCAGCAGCCAAGAGGTCCTGTCTCGGACGCAGTATTTT	TRBJ2-3	-	TRBV4-1	few
CASTFSRRSGGHTGELFF	TGTGCCAGCACTTTTAGTAGGCGTAGCGGGGGTCACACCGGGGAGCTGTTTTTT	TRBJ2-2	TRBD2	TRBV7-8	-
CASMSHTGTDTQYF	TGCGCCAGCATGTCCCACACAGGGACAGATACGCAGTATTTT	TRBJ2-3	-	TRBV10-2	-
CSARVSLARSYNEQFF	TGCAGTGCTAGAGTCTCGCTAGCCCGCTCCTACAATGAGCAGTTCTTC	TRBJ2-1	-	TRBV20-1	-
CASSLRGGTSYEQYF	TGTGCCAGCAGCTTACGAGGGGGCACTAGTTACGAGCAGTACTTC	TRBJ2-7	TRBD1	TRBV7-6	few
CASSPGGRNYNEQFF	TGTGCCAGCAGCCCCGGGGGGCGCAATTATAATGAGCAGTTCTTC	TRBJ2-1	-	TRBV7-2	few
CASGQESSYNEQFF	TGTGCCAGCGGACAGGAGAGCTCCTACAATGAGCAGTTCTTC	TRBJ2-1	TRBD1	TRBV2	few
CASSLGWGGGEQYF	TGTGCCAGCAGCTTAGGGTGGGGGGGAGGCGAGCAGTACTTC	TRBJ2-7	TRBD2	TRBV7-2	-
CSASRLAGENIQYF	TGCAGTGCTAGTCGGCTAGCGGGAGAAAACATTCAGTACTTC	TRBJ2-4	TRBD2	TRBV20-1	-
CASSLGLAIGQETQYF	TGCGCCAGCAGCTTGGGCTTAGCGATCGGCCAAGAGACCCAGTACTTC	TRBJ2-5	-	TRBV5-1	few
CASTRDRLYEQYF	TGTGCCAGCACTCGGGACAGGCTCTACGAGCAGTACTTC	TRBJ2-7	TRBD1	TRBV6-2/TRBV6-3	-
CASSEQDRGHQSSYNEQFF	TGCGCCAGCAGTGAGCAGGACAGGGGGCACCAGAGCTCCTACAATGAGCAGTTCTTC	TRBJ2-1	TRBD1	TRBV10-1	few
CASSLRTGEQYF	TGTGCCAGCAGCCTTAGGACTGGGGAGCAGTACTTC	TRBJ2-7	-	TRBV3-1	-
CASSGLAGDTDTQYF	TGTGCCAGCAGCGGGCTAGCGGGAGACACAGATACGCAGTATTTT	TRBJ2-3	TRBD2	TRBV7-2	-
CASSFVTGSHEQYF	TGTGCCAGCAGTTTTGTGACAGGGTCCCACGAGCAGTACTTC	TRBJ2-7	TRBD1	TRBV28	few